The 22 T cell receptor beta chains given below trace back to one sample, sequenced in a study of blood T cell repertoires in COVID-19 (dated by TCRdb to the early 2020s). The library was produced with the immunoSEQ multiplex PCR assay. TCRdb took this table from immuneACCESS and kept in-frame rearrangements with V and J called. Such tables lack part of the clones; where checked against another copy, unresolved V genes explain under half of the gap, and the rest is unexplained. For this sample the table gives about 410,000 clones, of which 70% to 90% were detected only once. 1.5% to 1.8% of the sample rests with the top ten. The sample taken for sequencing was peripheral blood. Receptors originate from a woman in her thirties or forties with COVID-19, enrolled during active disease.

This chain links TRBV2 with TRBJ1-6; D perhaps matches TRBD1 (5 bases). Germline CDR1 reads SNHLY; CDR2 reads FYNNEI. Trimming pared 3 bases from V and 7 bases from J, leaving 25 bases between. The CDR3 totals 19 residues. In DNA form, the CDR3 reads TGTGCCAGCAGTGATCGTGTGGGGCGGACGTCGCGAGGAAATTCACCCCTCCACTTT. As protein: CASSDRVGRTSRGNSPLHF.

This clone came up a few times. The chain has TRBV5-5 and TRBJ2-5, with 13 bases matching TRBD2. Looked up from germline, CDR1 is SGHKS and CDR2 is YYEKEE (reference sequence). V lost 4 bases, J lost 1 base, and 4 bases stayed unmatched. The CDR3 is made up of 16 amino acids. The CDR3 spells CASSLRLAGGQETQYF. In DNA, the CDR3 is TGTGCCAGCAGCCTCCGACTAGCGGGAGGCCAAGAGACCCAGTACTTC.

The chain combines TRBV6-5 with TRBJ1-2; 8 bases agree with TRBD1. The V gene end was trimmed by 6 bases and the J gene end by 4 bases; junction bases not matched to a gene: 7. The CDR3 spans 14 residues. Germline V gene sequence: CDR1 MNHEY, CDR2 SVGAGI. The CDR3 sequence is CASRLGQGAYGYTF. The CDR3 coding sequence is TGTGCCAGCAGACTTGGACAGGGAGCCTATGGCTACACCTTC.

The table lists this clone with a few counts. The J gene is TRBJ1-2, the V gene TRBV7-9; D not certain. There are 12 residues in the CDR3. V was trimmed by 2 bases and J by 8 bases, leaving 9 bases between them. The V gene's germline CDR1 is SEHNR and CDR2 FQNEAQ (reference sequence). This CDR3 reads CASSLYVTGYTF. The DNA of the CDR3 is TGTGCCAGCAGCTTATACGTTACAGGCTACACCTTC.

A word on this clone: The germline gene is not matched at one end of the junction; a read error may be the cause. This chain uses TRBV14 with TRBJ2-7; a possible D gene is TRBD1 (5 bases). The V gene's germline CDR1 is SGHDN and CDR2 FVKESK. The CDR3 runs to 13 residues. The CDR3, as DNA: TGTGCCAGCAGCCAAGATATGGACATCCCCCTGAACTTC. This gives the protein CASSQDMDIPLNF.

The V and J genes are TRBV9 and TRBJ1-5; D is ambiguous. The CDR3 contains 15 residues. The V end lost 0 bases, the J end lost 3 bases, and 10 bases lay between the germline ends. CDR1 SGDLS and CDR2 YYNGEE come from the germline V gene. CDR3 DNA: TGTGCCAGCAGCGTAGGGCCCGCCTCCAATCAGCCCCAGCATTTT. It yields the protein CASSVGPASNQPQHF. Using reference TRBV9 and TRBJ1-5 for the parts outside the CDR3, the full variable domain is DSGVTQTPKHLITATGQRVTLRCSPRSGDLSVYWYQQSLDQGLQFLIQYYNGEERAKGNILERFSAQQFPDLHSELNLSSLELGDSALYFCASSVGPASNQPQHFGDGTRLSIL.

The CDR3 is CASSSPPRASGTYNEQFF. CDR3 bases: TGTGCCAGCAGCTCCCCCCCTCGGGCTAGCGGGACTTACAATGAGCAGTTCTTC. The chain is built from TRBV7-2 and TRBJ2-1; 9 bases fit TRBD2. J was trimmed by 4 bases and V by 4 bases; bases with no gene match: 14. Germline V lookup: CDR1 SGHTA, CDR2 FQGNSA. This CDR3 region has 18 residues.

The V and J genes are TRBV19 and TRBJ1-1; D might be TRBD1 (5 bases). Trimming pared 1 base from V and 4 bases from J, leaving 16 bases between. The germline CDR1 and CDR2 sequences are LNHDA and SQIVND (reference sequence). The CDR3 extends over 16 amino acids. This CDR3 is CASSIGRRGIGTEAFF. The CDR3 bases are TGTGCCAGTAGTATAGGTCGGAGGGGCATAGGCACTGAAGCTTTCTTT.

The chain carries TRBV7-2 and TRBJ1-2; D uncertain. V lost 2 bases and J lost 5, with 9 bases in between. Germline lookup yields CDR1 SGHTA and CDR2 FQGNSA. The CDR3 contains 13 residues. In nucleotides, the CDR3 is TGTGCCAGCAGCTTAAGTGCGCTATATGGCTACACCTTC. This codes for CASSLSALYGYTF.

The chain recombines TRBV13 with TRBJ2-7; TRBD2 matches at 9 bases. The germline gives CDR1 PRHDT, CDR2 FYEKMQ (reference sequence). V shed 3 bases, J shed 2 bases, and the junction held 5 bases outside the gene matches. The CDR3 sequence is 15 residues long. CDR3 loop: CASSFRLAGTYEQYF. CDR3 DNA sequence: TGTGCCAGCAGCTTTAGGCTAGCGGGGACCTACGAGCAGTACTTC.

This sequence joins TRBV10-3 and TRBJ1-2; D is unclear. Between the trimmed V and J ends, which lost 8 bases and 0 bases, there was a span of 7 bases. In germline, CDR1 is ENHRY, CDR2 SYGVKD. This CDR3 spans 12 amino acids. The CDR3 protein is CAIQQTNYGYTF. The CDR3 nucleotides are TGTGCCATCCAACAGACTAACTATGGCTACACCTTC.

The V call is TRBV19, the J call TRBJ1-2, with D perhaps TRBD1 (6 bases). Trimming took 9 bases from V and 4 from J, leaving 18 bases between them. The length of the CDR3 is 14 residues. Germline loops: CDR1 LNHDA, CDR2 SQIVND (reference sequence). The CDR3 DNA reads as TGTGCCAGCGAAAGGTCAGGACAGATCTATGGCTACACCTTC. Encoded protein: CASERSGQIYGYTF.

This chain joins TRBV19 and TRBJ2-7, with 10 positions matching TRBD1. The CDR3 length is 13 residues. Trimming at V came to 5 bases and at J to 6 bases, leaving 4 bases not matched to a gene. The germline gives CDR1 LNHDA, CDR2 SQIVND (reference sequence). CDR3 in amino acids: CASSADRGREQYF. CDR3 coding DNA: TGTGCCAGTAGTGCCGACAGGGGGCGCGAGCAGTACTTC.

The rearrangement links TRBV7-6 to TRBJ1-1, with 10 bases that match TRBD1. Trimming cost V 4 bases and J 5 bases; bases outside gene matches: 7. CDR1 and CDR2 from the germline V gene are SGHVS and FNYEAQ. CDR3 size: 15 residues. DNA of the CDR3: TGTGCCAGCAGCTCGGGGACAGGGGCGTTAACTGAAGCTTTCTTT. Its translation: CASSSGTGALTEAFF.

V usage is TRBV7-8 and J usage is TRBJ1-1; no clear D gene. The CDR3 spans 13 residues. V lost 5 bases and J lost 4, with 11 bases in between. Per germline, CDR1 SGHVS and CDR2 FQNEAQ. The CDR3 DNA follows: TGTGCCAGCAGCCTAGACATACCCACTGAAGCTTTCTTT. Translation: CASSLDIPTEAFF.

This chain links TRBV28 with TRBJ1-3, with TRBD1 matching over 9 bases. The J segment lost 2 bases and the V segment lost 6 bases, leaving 8 bases of the junction unmatched. This CDR3 has 16 amino acids. Germline CDR1 reads MDHEN; CDR2 reads SYDVKM. CDR3 region: CASSQVQGAAGNTIYF. Written as DNA, the CDR3 is TGTGCCAGCAGCCAAGTACAGGGGGCGGCTGGAAACACCATATATTTT.

The chain uses TRBV6-5 and TRBJ1-1; 9 bases are a match to TRBD1. The V gene end was trimmed by 3 bases and the J gene end by 1 base; junction bases not matched to a gene: 6. CDR1 and CDR2 (germline): MNHEY, SVGAGI. The CDR3 loop spans 16 amino acids. CDR3 protein: CASSYLRGQGNTEAFF. The CDR3 DNA follows: TGTGCCAGCAGTTATCTGAGGGGACAGGGGAACACTGAAGCTTTCTTT.

The rearrangement uses TRBV6-1 and TRBJ1-4; no definite D call. The germline V gene encodes CDR1 MNHNS and CDR2 SASEGT. The length of the CDR3 is 14 residues. The ends were cut back, 1 base at V and 8 bases at J, with 11 bases in the middle. The DNA of the CDR3 is TGTGCCAGCAGTGAAGACGGGGTCCGCGAAAAACTGTTTTTT. This gives the protein CASSEDGVREKLFF.

This chain connects TRBV5-4 to TRBJ1-1, with 9 nucleotides matching TRBD1. CDR1 is SGHNT, CDR2 YYREEE, per germline (reference sequence). The CDR3 contains 14 residues. J lost 7 bases, V lost 3 bases, and 7 bases had no gene match. DNA for the CDR3: TGTGCCAGCAGCTCGGGGACAGGGCCCGTTGAAGCTTTCTTT. Protein sequence: CASSSGTGPVEAFF.

The rearrangement joins TRBV5-1 to TRBJ1-2; 9 nucleotides agree with TRBD1. Germline V gene sequence: CDR1 SGHRS, CDR2 YFSETQ. The CDR3 is made up of 14 amino acids. The V and J ends lost 4 bases and 2 bases, in that order; junction bases with no gene match: 3. The CDR3 DNA sequence: TGCGCCAGCAGCCGACAGGGGGACAACTATGGCTACACCTTC. It yields the protein CASSRQGDNYGYTF. Variable domain in full (rest from reference TRBV5-1 and TRBJ1-2): KAGVTQTPRYLIKTRGQQVTLSCSPISGHRSVSWYQQTPGQGLQFLFEYFSETQRNKGNFPGRFSGRQFSNSRSEMNVSTLELGDSALYLCASSRQGDNYGYTFGSGTRLTVV.

The rearrangement links TRBV30 to TRBJ1-5; D remains unclear. This CDR3 contains 14 residues. CDR1 is GTSNPN, CDR2 SVGIG, per germline (reference sequence). V was clipped by 0 bases and J by 5 bases, with 11 bases between them. DNA of the CDR3: TGTGCCTGGAGTGTACTGGCAGGTCATCAGCCCCAGCATTTT. Its protein product is CAWSVLAGHQPQHF.

This clone came up many times. The chain couples TRBV11-2 to TRBJ1-4; the D gene is possibly TRBD1 (5 bases). V was clipped by 4 bases and J by 3 bases, with 12 bases between them. Germline-derived CDR1 and CDR2 are SGHAT and FQNNGV. The CDR3 loop spans 15 amino acids. CDR3 residues: CASSSGGAPNEKLFF. The CDR3 DNA is TGTGCCAGCAGCTCCGGCGGGGCCCCTAATGAAAAACTGTTTTTT.